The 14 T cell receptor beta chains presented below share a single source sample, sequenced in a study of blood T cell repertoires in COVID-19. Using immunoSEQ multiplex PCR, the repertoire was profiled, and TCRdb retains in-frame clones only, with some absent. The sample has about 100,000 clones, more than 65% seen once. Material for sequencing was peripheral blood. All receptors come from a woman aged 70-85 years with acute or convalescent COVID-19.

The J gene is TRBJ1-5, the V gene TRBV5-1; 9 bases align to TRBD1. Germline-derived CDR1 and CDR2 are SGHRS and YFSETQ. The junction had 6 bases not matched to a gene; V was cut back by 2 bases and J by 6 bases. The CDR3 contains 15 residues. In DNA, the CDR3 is TGCGCCAGCAGCTTCGGGGACAGGGAATCTCAGCCCCAGCATTTT. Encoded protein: CASSFGDRESQPQHF.

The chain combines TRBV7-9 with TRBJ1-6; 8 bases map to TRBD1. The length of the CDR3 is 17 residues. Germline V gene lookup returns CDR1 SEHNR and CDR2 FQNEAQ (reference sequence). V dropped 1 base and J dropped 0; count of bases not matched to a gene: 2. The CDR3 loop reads CASSLVQGASYNSPLHF. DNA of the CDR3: TGTGCCAGCAGCTTAGTGCAGGGGGCCTCCTATAATTCACCCCTCCACTTT. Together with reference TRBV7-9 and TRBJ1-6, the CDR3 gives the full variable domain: DTGVSQNPRHKITKRGQNVTFRCDPISEHNRLYWYRQTLGQGPEFLTYFQNEAQLEKSRLLSDRFSAERPKGSFSTLEIQRTEQGDSAMYLCASSLVQGASYNSPLHFGNGTRLTVT.

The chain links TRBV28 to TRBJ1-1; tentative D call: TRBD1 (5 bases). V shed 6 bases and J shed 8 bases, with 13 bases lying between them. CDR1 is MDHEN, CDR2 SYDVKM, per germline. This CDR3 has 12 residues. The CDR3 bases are TGTGCCAGCAGCGATACAGGCCCCGAAGCTTTCTTT. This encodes CASSDTGPEAFF.

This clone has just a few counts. The DNA of the CDR3 is TGTGCCTGGGGTCGGGACAGAACTTACGGCGGCTATGGCTACACCTTC. Protein product: CAWGRDRTYGGYGYTF. The chain couples TRBV30 to TRBJ1-2; the match to TRBD1 covers 7 bases. Germline assignment: CDR1 GTSNPN and CDR2 SVGIG (reference sequence). The CDR3 consists of 16 residues. V was clipped by 5 bases and J by 4 bases; unmatched bases: 16.

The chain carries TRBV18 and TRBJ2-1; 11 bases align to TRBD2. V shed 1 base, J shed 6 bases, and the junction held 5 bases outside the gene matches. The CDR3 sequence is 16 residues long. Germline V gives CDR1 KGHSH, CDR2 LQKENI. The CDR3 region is CASSPQLAGALNEQFF. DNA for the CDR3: TGTGCCAGCTCACCACAACTAGCGGGGGCCCTCAATGAGCAGTTCTTC.

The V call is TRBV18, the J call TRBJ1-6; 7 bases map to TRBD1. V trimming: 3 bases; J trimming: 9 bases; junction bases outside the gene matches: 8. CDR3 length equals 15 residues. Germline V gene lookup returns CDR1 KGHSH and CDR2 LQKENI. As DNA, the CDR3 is TGTGCCAGCTCACCTACGGAAGGGGGCGGTTCACCCCTCCACTTT. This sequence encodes CASSPTEGGGSPLHF.

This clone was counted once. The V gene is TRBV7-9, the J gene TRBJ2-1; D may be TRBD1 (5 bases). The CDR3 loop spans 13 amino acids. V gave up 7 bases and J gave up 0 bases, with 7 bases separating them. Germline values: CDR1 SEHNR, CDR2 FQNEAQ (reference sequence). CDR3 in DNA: TGTGCCAGCAAAGACAGCTCCTACAATGAGCAGTTCTTC. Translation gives CASKDSSYNEQFF.

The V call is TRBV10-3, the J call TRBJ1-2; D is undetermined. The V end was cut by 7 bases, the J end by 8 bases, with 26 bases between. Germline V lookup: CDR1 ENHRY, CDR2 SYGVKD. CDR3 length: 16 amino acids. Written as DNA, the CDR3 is TGTGCCATCAAAGTAGAAACCAACAGCCCCCTAAGCGGCTACACCTTC. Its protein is CAIKVETNSPLSGYTF.

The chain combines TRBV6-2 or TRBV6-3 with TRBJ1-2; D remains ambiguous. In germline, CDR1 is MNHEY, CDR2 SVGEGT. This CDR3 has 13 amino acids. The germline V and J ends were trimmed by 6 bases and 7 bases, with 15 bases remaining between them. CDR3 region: CASSLGRSGGYTF. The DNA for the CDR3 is TGTGCCAGCAGCCTGGGCCGCTCCGGTGGCTACACCTTC.

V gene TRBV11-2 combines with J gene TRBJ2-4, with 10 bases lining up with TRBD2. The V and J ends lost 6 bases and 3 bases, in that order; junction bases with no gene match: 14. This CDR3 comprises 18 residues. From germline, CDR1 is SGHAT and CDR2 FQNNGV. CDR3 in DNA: TGTGCCAGCAGTCCGCCCCTAGCGGGGGCGCTCGGCAAAAACATTCAGTACTTC. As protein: CASSPPLAGALGKNIQYF.

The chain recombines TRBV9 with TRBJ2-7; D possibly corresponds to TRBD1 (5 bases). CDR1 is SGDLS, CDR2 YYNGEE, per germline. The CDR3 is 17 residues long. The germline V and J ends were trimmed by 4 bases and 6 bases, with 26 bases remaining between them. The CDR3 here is CASSPLGASRGVSEQYF. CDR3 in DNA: TGTGCCAGCAGCCCCCTAGGGGCTAGTCGTGGGGTGAGCGAGCAGTACTTC. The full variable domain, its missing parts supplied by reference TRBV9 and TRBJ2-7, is DSGVTQTPKHLITATGQRVTLRCSPRSGDLSVYWYQQSLDQGLQFLIQYYNGEERAKGNILERFSAQQFPDLHSELNLSSLELGDSALYFCASSPLGASRGVSEQYFGPGTRLTVT.

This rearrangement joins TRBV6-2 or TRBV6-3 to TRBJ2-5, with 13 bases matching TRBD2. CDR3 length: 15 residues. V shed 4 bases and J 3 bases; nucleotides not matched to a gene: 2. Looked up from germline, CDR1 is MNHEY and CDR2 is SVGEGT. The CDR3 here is CASSFGTSGEETQYF. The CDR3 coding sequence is TGTGCCAGCAGTTTCGGGACTAGCGGGGAAGAGACCCAGTACTTC.

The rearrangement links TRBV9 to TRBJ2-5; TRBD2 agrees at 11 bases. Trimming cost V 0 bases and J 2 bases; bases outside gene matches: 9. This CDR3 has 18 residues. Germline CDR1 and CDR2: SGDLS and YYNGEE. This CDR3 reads CASSVGDSGGARQETQYF. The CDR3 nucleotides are TGTGCCAGCAGCGTAGGGGATAGCGGGGGGGCCCGGCAAGAGACCCAGTACTTC.

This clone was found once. CDR3 DNA sequence: TGTGCCAGCACCCCAGAGAGGAGTACCGGGGAGCTGTTTTTT. Its protein product is CASTPERSTGELFF. This rearrangement joins TRBV6-5 to TRBJ2-2, with unresolved D. This CDR3 comprises 14 residues. V was pared by 7 bases and J by 5 bases, with 14 bases between. Per germline, CDR1 MNHEY and CDR2 SVGAGI.